The TCR beta chain described here comes from a study of control samples from healthy donors and cancer patients. TCRdb's copy holds only in-frame clones and misses some; the assay was immunoSEQ multiplex PCR. Here the sample spans approximately 170,000 clones, about 91% being singletons. The receptor comes from a woman aged 30 to 39 in good health. Sequenced sample: blood.

The CDR3: CASSLGTGGRNQPQHF. CDR3 coding DNA: TGCGCCAGCAGCTTGGGGACAGGGGGCCGCAATCAGCCCCAGCATTTT. The chain combines TRBV5-1 with TRBJ1-5; 11 bases fit TRBD1. The germline V gene encodes CDR1 SGHRS and CDR2 YFSETQ. The CDR3 loop spans 16 amino acids. V was pared by 0 bases and J by 2 bases, with 1 base of the junction left unmatched.